These T cell receptor beta chains were read from a single sample in a study of spatial heterogeneity in lung cancer. TCRdb passed the 5' RACE reads through MiXCR, listing each CDR3 protein once. The profile shows 110,000 or so distinct CDR3 sequences, less than 14% of them singletons. The source material was PBMCs, sampled at follow-up. These receptors all stem from a female donor with early-stage non-small cell lung cancer. Each CDR3 is given with its conserved first and last residue. A D gene is named only where the DNA matches it firmly. Where a row states a size, it is once, few, many or the class of an expanded clone; other rows omit it.

cdr3_nt cdr3_aa v_call clone_size j_call cdr3_length d_call
TGCAGCGTAGTGGGTTACAATGAGCAGTTCTTC CSVVGYNEQFF TRBV29-1 NA TRBJ2-1 11 NA
TGTGCCAGCAGCTCCCGGGCCACAGCGGGGAGCTCCTACGAGCAGTACTTC CASSSRATAGSSYEQYF TRBV11-2 few TRBJ2-7 17 TRBD2
TGCGCCAGCAAGGTCGGGAGCTACAATGAGCAGTTCTTC CASKVGSYNEQFF TRBV5-1 many TRBJ2-1 13 NA
TGTGCCAGCAGCGTCCAACACTCGTCGGATACGCAGTATTTT CASSVQHSSDTQYF TRBV9 many TRBJ2-3 14 NA
TGTGCCAGCAGACCCGACAGTTTCTCTGGGGCCAACGTCCTGACTTTC CASRPDSFSGANVLTF TRBV2 few TRBJ2-6 16 NA
TGTGCCAGCAGCTTAGGTAGCGGGAGCTCCTACGAGCAGTACTTC CASSLGSGSSYEQYF TRBV7-3 few TRBJ2-7 15 TRBD2
TGTGCCAGCAGTCTCGGACTAGCCGGCGGCGCCTACAATGAGCAGTTCTTC CASSLGLAGGAYNEQFF TRBV12-3/TRBV12-4 few TRBJ2-1 17 TRBD2
TGCGCCAGCAGCTTGACGGGAGACGGGTACAATGAGCAGTTCTTC CASSLTGDGYNEQFF TRBV5-1 few TRBJ2-1 15 NA
TGTGCCAGCAGTTCCAACGCCGTCTCTCAAGAGACCCAGTACTTC CASSSNAVSQETQYF TRBV6-2/TRBV6-3 few TRBJ2-5 15 NA
TGTGCCAGCAGCCAAGATATAAGCGGGAATCCGGCCAATGAGCAGTTCTTC CASSQDISGNPANEQFF TRBV3-1 many TRBJ2-1 17 TRBD2
TGTGCCAGCAGTGCCCCGGGACAGGGTTTTGGAGAGACCCAGTACTTC CASSAPGQGFGETQYF TRBV6-5 NA TRBJ2-5 16 TRBD1
TGTGCCACCCAACAGGGGAGCTCCTACAATGAGCAGTTCTTC CATQQGSSYNEQFF TRBV12-3/TRBV12-4 few TRBJ2-1 14 TRBD1
TGTGCCAGCAGCTTAGAGGTGAGGGATCAGCCCCAGCATTTT CASSLEVRDQPQHF TRBV7-8 few TRBJ1-5 14 NA
TGTGCCAGCAGCACAGGGATACTAGCCAAAAACATTCAGTACTTC CASSTGILAKNIQYF TRBV13 NA TRBJ2-4 15 NA
TGCAGCGTTGAACATTTTTCTGGGGCCAACGTCCTGACTTTC CSVEHFSGANVLTF TRBV29-1 many TRBJ2-6 14 NA
TGTGCCAGCAGCCCCAGCAGGGGAGGATGGGGCTACACCTTC CASSPSRGGWGYTF TRBV3-1 many TRBJ1-2 14 NA
TGTGCCAGCAGTGTATGGGCACAGGAGGGGACCCAGTACTTC CASSVWAQEGTQYF TRBV2 many TRBJ2-5 14 NA
TGCGCCAGCAGCTTTCTGACGGGAGAATCCAATGAGCAGTTCTTC CASSFLTGESNEQFF TRBV5-1 few TRBJ2-1 15 NA
TGTGCCAGCAAAAACACAGGGAACACCGGGGAGCTGTTTTTT CASKNTGNTGELFF TRBV12-3/TRBV12-4 few TRBJ2-2 14 NA
TGTGCCTATGGGACGGGGACTGGCAATCAGCCCCAGCATTTT CAYGTGTGNQPQHF TRBV28 NA TRBJ1-5 14 NA
TGTGCCAGCAACCCCCGGGGACCTAAAGAGACCCAGTACTTC CASNPRGPKETQYF TRBV6-1 NA TRBJ2-5 14 NA
TGTGCCAGCAGTCGATCTAGCGGGAGGGCTTACAATGAGCAGTTCTTC CASSRSSGRAYNEQFF TRBV7-2 many TRBJ2-1 16 TRBD2
TGTGCCAGCAGCAAGTTTCCTAGCGGGAGGAACCACAATGAGCAGTTCTTC CASSKFPSGRNHNEQFF TRBV7-9 NA TRBJ2-1 17 TRBD2
TGCGCCAGCAGCTTTCCCGGGACAGGGGAAGAAAAACTGTTTTTT CASSFPGTGEEKLFF TRBV5-1 NA TRBJ1-4 15 TRBD1